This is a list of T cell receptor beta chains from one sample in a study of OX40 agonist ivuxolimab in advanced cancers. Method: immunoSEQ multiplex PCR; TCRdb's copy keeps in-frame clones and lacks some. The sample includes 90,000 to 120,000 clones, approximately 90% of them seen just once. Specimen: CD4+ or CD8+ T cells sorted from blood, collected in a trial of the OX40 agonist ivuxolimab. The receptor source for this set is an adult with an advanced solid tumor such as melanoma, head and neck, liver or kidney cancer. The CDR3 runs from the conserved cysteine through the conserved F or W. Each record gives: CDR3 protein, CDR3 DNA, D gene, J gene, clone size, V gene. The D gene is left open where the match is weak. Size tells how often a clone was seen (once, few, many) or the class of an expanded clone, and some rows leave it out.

CDR3 protein: CASSLRAGANNEQFF
CDR3 DNA: TGTGCCAGCAGCTTAAGAGCGGGAGCAAACAATGAGCAGTTCTTC
D gene: TRBD2
J gene: TRBJ2-1
clone size: .
V gene: TRBV7-3

CDR3 protein: CASSPVENTEAFF
CDR3 DNA: TGTGCCAGCTCACCCGTTGAAAACACTGAAGCTTTCTTT
D gene: .
J gene: TRBJ1-1
clone size: .
V gene: TRBV18

CDR3 protein: CASSAPPGLAGTGELFF
CDR3 DNA: TGTGCCAGCAGCGCACCGCCGGGACTAGCGGGAACCGGGGAGCTGTTTTTT
D gene: TRBD2
J gene: TRBJ2-2
clone size: .
V gene: TRBV9

CDR3 protein: CASSLVGTSADNEQFF
CDR3 DNA: TGCGCCAGCAGCTTGGTCGGGACTAGCGCAGACAATGAGCAGTTCTTC
D gene: TRBD2
J gene: TRBJ2-1
clone size: .
V gene: TRBV5-1

CDR3 protein: CASSLAGGQAFF
CDR3 DNA: TGTGCCAGCAGCTTAGCCGGGGGCCAAGCTTTCTTT
D gene: .
J gene: TRBJ1-1
clone size: .
V gene: TRBV11-2

CDR3 protein: CASSSLTGDDTEAFF
CDR3 DNA: TGTGCCAGCAGCTCACTGACAGGGGACGACACTGAAGCTTTCTTT
D gene: TRBD1
J gene: TRBJ1-1
clone size: .
V gene: TRBV9

CDR3 protein: CASSFTGGALAYEQYF
CDR3 DNA: TGTGCCAGCAGCTTCACAGGGGGCGCGTTAGCCTACGAGCAGTACTTC
D gene: TRBD1
J gene: TRBJ2-7
clone size: .
V gene: TRBV5-6

CDR3 protein: CASSSGLDQPQHF
CDR3 DNA: TGTGCCAGCAGTTCGGGCCTAGATCAGCCCCAGCATTTT
D gene: .
J gene: TRBJ1-5
clone size: .
V gene: TRBV6-6

CDR3 protein: CASSSGGQSSSYEQYF
CDR3 DNA: TGTGCCAGTAGTTCTGGAGGACAGTCGAGCTCCTACGAGCAGTACTTC
D gene: .
J gene: TRBJ2-7
clone size: .
V gene: TRBV19

CDR3 protein: CSVRGQMNTEAFF
CDR3 DNA: TGCAGCGTTAGGGGCCAAATGAACACTGAAGCTTTCTTT
D gene: .
J gene: TRBJ1-1
clone size: once
V gene: TRBV29-1

CDR3 protein: CASSLWERNTEAFF
CDR3 DNA: TGTGCCAGCAGCCTGTGGGAACGCAACACTGAAGCTTTCTTT
D gene: .
J gene: TRBJ1-1
clone size: few
V gene: TRBV9

CDR3 protein: CASSQRPGTVPYEQYF
CDR3 DNA: TGTGCCAGTAGCCAACGTCCCGGGACTGTACCCTACGAGCAGTACTTC
D gene: .
J gene: TRBJ2-7
clone size: .
V gene: TRBV19

CDR3 protein: CASSLNLLAGLNHEQYF
CDR3 DNA: TGTGCCAGCAGCTTAAACCTTCTAGCGGGACTTAACCACGAGCAGTACTTC
D gene: TRBD2
J gene: TRBJ2-7
clone size: .
V gene: TRBV7-8

CDR3 protein: CATSSYFDTQYF
CDR3 DNA: TGTGCCACCAGCAGCTATTTTGACACCCAGTACTTC
D gene: .
J gene: TRBJ2-5
clone size: .
V gene: TRBV15

CDR3 protein: CASSVERGQSTDTQYF
CDR3 DNA: TGTGCCAGCAGCGTAGAAAGGGGGCAAAGCACAGATACGCAGTATTTT
D gene: TRBD1
J gene: TRBJ2-3
clone size: .
V gene: TRBV9

CDR3 protein: CASSQGGTGIHQNTEAFF
CDR3 DNA: TGTGCCAGCAGCCAAGGCGGTACGGGGATTCACCAGAACACTGAAGCTTTCTTT
D gene: .
J gene: TRBJ1-1
clone size: .
V gene: TRBV14

CDR3 protein: CASSLWERGGKQFF
CDR3 DNA: TGTGCCAGCAGTTTGTGGGAGCGCGGGGGGAAGCAGTTCTTC
D gene: TRBD2
J gene: TRBJ2-1
clone size: .
V gene: TRBV27

CDR3 protein: CASRKDPGQGGETQYF
CDR3 DNA: TGCGCCAGCAGGAAGGACCCGGGACAGGGAGGAGAGACCCAGTACTTC
D gene: TRBD1
J gene: TRBJ2-5
clone size: .
V gene: TRBV5-1

CDR3 protein: CASSSRTSGRDEQFF
CDR3 DNA: TGTGCCAGCAGCTCTCGGACTAGCGGGAGAGATGAGCAGTTCTTC
D gene: TRBD2
J gene: TRBJ2-1
clone size: .
V gene: TRBV9

CDR3 protein: CAISDQNRDAYEQYF
CDR3 DNA: TGTGCCATCAGTGACCAAAACAGGGATGCCTACGAGCAGTACTTC
D gene: .
J gene: TRBJ2-7
clone size: .
V gene: TRBV10-3

CDR3 protein: CASSLVAGTDTQYF
CDR3 DNA: TGTGCCAGCAGCTTAGTGGCAGGCACAGATACGCAGTATTTT
D gene: .
J gene: TRBJ2-3
clone size: .
V gene: TRBV7-2

CDR3 protein: CASSVLQRNTEAFF
CDR3 DNA: TGTGCCAGCAGTGTTCTACAGAGGAACACTGAAGCTTTCTTT
D gene: .
J gene: TRBJ1-1
clone size: .
V gene: TRBV6-1

CDR3 protein: CASTLGQFNQPQHF
CDR3 DNA: TGTGCCAGCACCCTGGGACAGTTCAATCAGCCCCAGCATTTT
D gene: TRBD1
J gene: TRBJ1-5
clone size: .
V gene: TRBV28

CDR3 protein: CASTLETGSYNEQFF
CDR3 DNA: TGTGCCAGCACCCTAGAGACAGGGTCCTACAATGAGCAGTTCTTC
D gene: TRBD1
J gene: TRBJ2-1
clone size: .
V gene: TRBV9

CDR3 protein: CASNTAGGGNEQFF
CDR3 DNA: TGTGCCAGCAACACAGCGGGAGGAGGGAATGAGCAGTTCTTC
D gene: TRBD2
J gene: TRBJ2-1
clone size: .
V gene: TRBV6-5

CDR3 protein: CATPDRGGNTIYF
CDR3 DNA: TGTGCCACCCCGGATCGTGGGGGAAACACCATATATTTT
D gene: .
J gene: TRBJ1-3
clone size: .
V gene: TRBV28

CDR3 protein: CASSTGLAGFGYNEQFF
CDR3 DNA: TGTGCCAGTAGCACTGGGCTAGCGGGATTCGGTTACAATGAGCAGTTCTTC
D gene: TRBD2
J gene: TRBJ2-1
clone size: .
V gene: TRBV19

CDR3 protein: CASSSHWEQPQHF
CDR3 DNA: TGTGCCAGTAGTTCCCACTGGGAACAGCCCCAGCATTTT
D gene: .
J gene: TRBJ1-5
clone size: .
V gene: TRBV19

CDR3 protein: CASSLLGGAGVVYGYTF
CDR3 DNA: TGTGCCAGCAGTTTACTAGGGGGCGCGGGGGTTGTCTATGGCTACACCTTC
D gene: TRBD1
J gene: TRBJ1-2
clone size: .
V gene: TRBV27

CDR3 protein: CASSKRTGANTGELFF
CDR3 DNA: TGTGCCAGCAGCAAGCGGACAGGGGCGAACACCGGGGAGCTGTTTTTT
D gene: TRBD1
J gene: TRBJ2-2
clone size: .
V gene: TRBV9

CDR3 protein: CASSEGGRQGGGYTF
CDR3 DNA: TGTGCCAGCAGTGAAGGTGGGCGACAGGGGGGTGGATACACCTTC
D gene: TRBD1
J gene: TRBJ1-2
clone size: .
V gene: TRBV25-1

CDR3 protein: CASKNRGSNYGYTF
CDR3 DNA: TGTGCCAGCAAAAACAGGGGATCTAACTATGGCTACACCTTC
D gene: TRBD1
J gene: TRBJ1-2
clone size: .
V gene: TRBV28

CDR3 protein: CASSPPATGGYSYGYTF
CDR3 DNA: TGTGCCAGCTCACCACCGGCGACAGGGGGCTATAGCTATGGCTACACCTTC
D gene: TRBD1
J gene: TRBJ1-2
clone size: once
V gene: TRBV18

CDR3 protein: CASCRAANYEQYF
CDR3 DNA: TGTGCCAGCTGCCGTGCGGCTAACTACGAGCAGTACTTC
D gene: .
J gene: TRBJ2-7
clone size: .
V gene: TRBV28

CDR3 protein: CAWSVSGGANEKLFF
CDR3 DNA: TGTGCCTGGAGTGTAAGCGGTGGGGCTAATGAAAAACTGTTTTTT
D gene: .
J gene: TRBJ1-4
clone size: .
V gene: TRBV30

CDR3 protein: CASSQENQGSTDTQYF
CDR3 DNA: TGCGCCAGCAGCCAAGAGAACCAGGGGAGCACAGATACGCAGTATTTT
D gene: .
J gene: TRBJ2-3
clone size: once
V gene: TRBV4-1

CDR3 protein: CASLPASGRFEQYF
CDR3 DNA: TGTGCCAGCCTCCCGGCTAGCGGGAGGTTCGAGCAGTACTTT
D gene: TRBD2
J gene: TRBJ2-7
clone size: .
V gene: TRBV28

CDR3 protein: CASSPREETQYF
CDR3 DNA: TGTGCCAGCAGCCCTCGGGAAGAGACCCAGTACTTC
D gene: .
J gene: TRBJ2-5
clone size: .
V gene: TRBV9

CDR3 protein: CATSRDRGSFYEQYF
CDR3 DNA: TGTGCCACCAGCAGAGATCGGGGGTCCTTCTACGAGCAGTACTTC
D gene: .
J gene: TRBJ2-7
clone size: .
V gene: TRBV15

CDR3 protein: CASSLAGASGNIQYF
CDR3 DNA: TGTGCCAGCAGCTTGGCGGGGGCTAGCGGAAACATTCAGTACTTC
D gene: .
J gene: TRBJ2-4
clone size: .
V gene: TRBV5-4

CDR3 protein: CASSPEAQVGDDTEAFF
CDR3 DNA: TGTGCCAGCAGCCCAGAGGCACAGGTTGGGGACGACACTGAAGCTTTCTTT
D gene: .
J gene: TRBJ1-1
clone size: .
V gene: TRBV9

CDR3 protein: CASSPTGVNTEAFF
CDR3 DNA: TGCGCCAGCAGCCCCACAGGAGTAAACACTGAAGCTTTCTTT
D gene: .
J gene: TRBJ1-1
clone size: .
V gene: TRBV5-1

CDR3 protein: CASSVGGGHTGELFF
CDR3 DNA: TGTGCCAGCAGCGTAGGCGGGGGGCACACCGGGGAGCTGTTTTTT
D gene: TRBD2
J gene: TRBJ2-2
clone size: .
V gene: TRBV9

CDR3 protein: CASRGHTSTDTQYF
CDR3 DNA: TGTGCCAGCAGAGGACACACTAGCACAGATACGCAGTATTTT
D gene: .
J gene: TRBJ2-3
clone size: once
V gene: TRBV14

CDR3 protein: CASSIALVTDTQYF
CDR3 DNA: TGTGCCAGTAGTATAGCGCTCGTTACAGATACGCAGTATTTT
D gene: .
J gene: TRBJ2-3
clone size: .
V gene: TRBV19

CDR3 protein: CASRSLGVGLNEQFF
CDR3 DNA: TGTGCCAGCAGGTCCCTGGGAGTCGGGTTAAATGAGCAGTTCTTC
D gene: .
J gene: TRBJ2-1
clone size: .
V gene: TRBV27

CDR3 protein: CASSLRPGFRTDTQYF
CDR3 DNA: TGTGCCAGCAGCTTAAGACCGGGATTTCGCACAGATACGCAGTATTTT
D gene: .
J gene: TRBJ2-3
clone size: few
V gene: TRBV13

CDR3 protein: CASEGSIGSYEQYF
CDR3 DNA: TGTGCCAGCGAGGGGAGCATAGGGTCCTACGAGCAGTACTTC
D gene: .
J gene: TRBJ2-7
clone size: .
V gene: TRBV28

CDR3 protein: CASQGGRAWETQYF
CDR3 DNA: TGTGCCAGCCAAGGCGGGAGGGCTTGGGAGACCCAGTACTTC
D gene: TRBD2
J gene: TRBJ2-5
clone size: .
V gene: TRBV2

CDR3 protein: CAWSQQGETQYF
CDR3 DNA: TGTGCCTGGAGCCAACAGGGCGAGACCCAGTACTTC
D gene: .
J gene: TRBJ2-5
clone size: once
V gene: TRBV30

CDR3 protein: CASSPLLAGVAGEQFF
CDR3 DNA: TGTGCCAGCTCACCGTTACTAGCGGGAGTGGCCGGTGAGCAGTTCTTC
D gene: TRBD2
J gene: TRBJ2-1
clone size: .
V gene: TRBV18

CDR3 protein: CASSPGLSYEQYF
CDR3 DNA: TGTGCCAGCAGCCCCGGACTCTCCTACGAGCAGTACTTC
D gene: .
J gene: TRBJ2-7
clone size: .
V gene: TRBV6-5

CDR3 protein: CASSSGTGIYEQYF
CDR3 DNA: TGTGCCAGCAGCTCTGGGACAGGGATCTACGAGCAGTACTTC
D gene: TRBD1
J gene: TRBJ2-7
clone size: .
V gene: TRBV11-2

CDR3 protein: CASSSGDSPSTDTQYF
CDR3 DNA: TGTGCCAGCTCAAGCGGGGACAGCCCTTCCACAGATACGCAGTATTTT
D gene: .
J gene: TRBJ2-3
clone size: .
V gene: TRBV7-9

CDR3 protein: CASRAGVVGELFF
CDR3 DNA: TGTGCCAGCAGGGCGGGGGTAGTCGGGGAGCTGTTTTTT
D gene: TRBD2
J gene: TRBJ2-2
clone size: once
V gene: TRBV27